Following are 21 T cell receptor beta chains from one sample sequenced in a study of graft-versus-host responses after intestinal transplantation. Their antigens are not known. TCRdb's table, derived via immunoSEQ multiplex PCR, lists solely in-frame clones and lacks some. The sample shows about 100,000 clones, about 90% of them seen only once. Sequencing used unstimulated CD4+ T cells sorted from spleen or lymph node cells, obtained before transplant. These receptor sequences come from a human donor who was the organ donor for an intestinal transplant.

The chain is built from TRBV2 and TRBJ2-2, with 8 bases that match TRBD1. Germline V CDR1 and CDR2: SNHLY, FYNNEI. With V trimmed by 6 bases and J by 0 bases, 0 bases remained unmatched. This CDR3 is built from 14 residues. CDR3: CASRDRANTGELFF. The CDR3 DNA reads as TGTGCCAGCAGGGACAGGGCGAACACCGGGGAGCTGTTTTTT.

The V gene is TRBV7-2, the J gene TRBJ1-2, with D possibly matching TRBD1 (5 bases). The CDR3 covers 16 residues. Germline V gives CDR1 SGHTA, CDR2 FQGNSA. Trimming cost V 5 bases and J 3 bases, with 19 bases left between them. CDR3 sequence: CASSPTRVVGYYGYTF. The CDR3 bases are TGTGCCAGCAGCCCCACCAGGGTGGTAGGGTACTATGGCTACACCTTC.

This clone was seen more than once but under ten times. The chain carries TRBV5-6 and TRBJ1-2, with D unresolved. Germline assignment: CDR1 SGHDT and CDR2 YYEEEE. V lost 4 bases to trimming and J lost 8 bases, with 9 bases between them. The CDR3 is 11 amino acids. For the CDR3, the DNA is TGTGCCAGCAGCCTGAACGGGGGCTACACCTTC. Residues: CASSLNGGYTF.

This sequence joins TRBV5-1 and TRBJ1-6, with D unclear. V lost 0 bases and J lost 0, with 4 bases in between. This CDR3 is 15 amino acids long. From germline, CDR1 is SGHRS and CDR2 YFSETQ. CDR3 nucleotide sequence: TGCGCCAGCAGCTTGGCCAGCTCCTATAATTCACCCCTCCACTTT. Its translation: CASSLASSYNSPLHF.

The rearrangement links TRBV29-1 to TRBJ2-1, with 10 bases matching TRBD2. Trimming cost V 3 bases and J 7 bases; bases outside gene matches: 3. This CDR3 contains 13 residues. Germline CDR1 and CDR2: SQVTM and ANQGSEA. In DNA, the CDR3 is TGCAGCGTTGATTCTAGCGGGGGTAATGAGCAGTTCTTC. Translating it yields CSVDSSGGNEQFF.

This chain joins TRBV7-9 and TRBJ2-7; TRBD2 matches 7 bases. Germline CDR1 is SEHNR and CDR2 is FQNEAQ (reference sequence). This CDR3 comprises 14 residues. J was trimmed by 0 bases and V by 8 bases; bases with no gene match: 7. CDR3 residues: CASLRGESSYEQYF. CDR3 in DNA: TGTGCCAGCTTACGGGGGGAGAGCTCCTACGAGCAGTACTTC.

This rearrangement joins TRBV5-1 to TRBJ2-2; D possibly corresponds to TRBD1 (5 bases). V lost 6 bases and J 3 bases, leaving 27 bases between the germline ends. The CDR3 totals 19 residues. Germline V gene lookup returns CDR1 SGHRS and CDR2 YFSETQ. CDR3 in DNA: TGCGCCAGCACCCAGCTCCTTGGACACGTCGGAGAGGACACCGGGGAGCTGTTTTTT. Encoded protein: CASTQLLGHVGEDTGELFF.

A few counts support this clone. This rearrangement joins TRBV19 to TRBJ1-5; 7 nucleotides match TRBD1. With 7 bases clipped from V and 4 bases from J, the junction kept 10 bases outside the gene matches. Germline lookup yields CDR1 LNHDA and CDR2 SQIVND (reference sequence). The CDR3 runs 15 residues. The CDR3 DNA reads TGTGCCAGTACTACGGTCGGGACAGCTAATCAGCCCCAGCATTTT. Its protein is CASTTVGTANQPQHF.

This clone was observed once. This chain uses TRBV30 with TRBJ2-4; D possibly matches TRBD1 or TRBD2 (5 bases each). Germline CDR1 reads GTSNPN; CDR2 reads SVGIG (reference sequence). Trimming pared 0 bases from V and 12 bases from J, leaving 15 bases between. This CDR3 has 13 amino acids. The CDR3 here is CAWSVRNTGAQYF. The CDR3 DNA reads TGTGCCTGGAGTGTACGTAACACCGGGGCTCAGTACTTC.

This chain joins TRBV20-1 and TRBJ2-7; D not certain. The germline CDR1 and CDR2 sequences are DFQATT and SNEGSKA (reference sequence). The ends were cut back, 1 base at V and 4 bases at J, with 5 bases in the middle. The CDR3 runs to 11 residues. The CDR3 coding sequence is TGCAGTGCTAGAGCCGCGTACGAGCAGTACTTC. Protein sequence: CSARAAYEQYF.

The CDR3 sequence: CASTWEGYEQYF. CDR3 sequence (DNA): TGTGCCAGCACCTGGGAGGGGTACGAGCAGTACTTC. The J gene is TRBJ2-7, the V gene TRBV6-1, with TRBD2 matching 7 bases. V was clipped by 7 bases and J by 4 bases; unmatched bases: 4. From germline, CDR1 is MNHNS and CDR2 SASEGT. The CDR3 has 12 residues.

V usage is TRBV1 and J usage is TRBJ1-5. TRBV1 is listed as a pseudogene. The CDR3 contains 14 residues. The DNA of the CDR3 is TGCACCAGCAGCCAAGAGTGGAGAGATCAGCCCCAGCATTTT. Translating gives CTSSQEWRDQPQHF.

The V and J genes are TRBV9 and TRBJ2-7; either TRBD1 or TRBD2 may fit D (5 bases each). Germline V CDR1 and CDR2: SGDLS, YYNGEE. CDR3 length: 14 amino acids. V was cut by 0 bases and J by 3 bases, with 10 bases left in between. CDR3 amino acids: CASSVGDGLYEQYF. The CDR3 nucleotides read TGTGCCAGCAGCGTAGGGGACGGACTCTACGAGCAGTACTTC.

This chain links TRBV27 with TRBJ1-4; possible D gene TRBD1, 6 bases. Germline V gene data show CDR1 as MNHEY and CDR2 as SMNVEV (reference sequence). The CDR3 is 12 amino acids. The V gene lost 7 bases and the J gene lost 8 bases, with 11 bases spanning the gap. CDR3 protein: CASTATGEKLFF. CDR3 nucleotide sequence: TGTGCCAGCACCGCTACAGGGGAAAAACTGTTTTTT. The full variable domain, in which reference TRBV27 and TRBJ1-4 provide the parts outside the CDR3, is EAQVTQNPRYLITVTGKKLTVTCSQNMNHEYMSWYRQDPGLGLRQIYYSMNVEVTDKGDVPEGYKVSRKEKRNFPLILESPSPNQTSLYFCASTATGEKLFFGSGTQLSVL.

The chain has TRBV2 and TRBJ2-3; D is uncertain. Germline-derived CDR1 and CDR2 are SNHLY and FYNNEI. V shed 8 bases and J shed 12 bases, with 6 bases lying between them. There are 8 residues in the CDR3. The CDR3: CASGVQYF. In nucleotides, the CDR3 is TGTGCCAGCGGGGTTCAGTATTTT.

The count of this clone is one. This rearrangement joins TRBV6-5 to TRBJ2-7, with D possibly called TRBD1 or TRBD2 (5 bases each). The CDR3 runs 15 residues. V lost 6 bases, J lost 1 base, and 16 bases lay in between. Per germline, CDR1 MNHEY and CDR2 SVGAGI. DNA for the CDR3: TGTGCCAGCAGCCCCCAGGGAGCGTCGTCCTACGAGCAGTACTTC. The encoded protein is CASSPQGASSYEQYF.

The J gene is TRBJ1-6, the V gene TRBV11-2, with TRBD1 matching 7 bases. The CDR3 is made up of 15 amino acids. With V trimmed by 5 bases and J by 6 bases, 7 bases remained unmatched. CDR1 and CDR2 from the germline V gene are SGHAT and FQNNGV. For the CDR3, the DNA is TGTGCCAGCAGCCACAACCGGGACAGTAATTCACCCCTCCACTTT. Translating gives CASSHNRDSNSPLHF. The entire variable domain, with the rest obtained from reference TRBV11-2 and TRBJ1-6, is as follows: EAGVAQSPRYKIIEKRQSVAFWCNPISGHATLYWYQQILGQGPKLLIQFQNNGVVDDSQLPKDRFSAERLKGVDSTLKIQPAKLEDSAVYLCASSHNRDSNSPLHFGNGTRLTVT.

This clone showed up just once. The V and J genes are TRBV5-1 and TRBJ2-6; 11 positions agree with TRBD1. Germline-derived CDR1 and CDR2 are SGHRS and YFSETQ. V was clipped by 4 bases and J by 0 bases; unmatched bases: 3. This CDR3 comprises 17 residues. CDR3 bases: TGCGCCAGCAGCCGGACAGGGGGCGTCTCTGGGGCCAACGTCCTGACTTTC. Translated, it gives CASSRTGGVSGANVLTF.

The rearrangement uses TRBV28 and TRBJ1-3; D not certain. Germline assignment: CDR1 MDHEN and CDR2 SYDVKM. The CDR3 length is 15 residues. V shed 8 bases and J shed 0 bases, with 14 bases lying between them. CDR3 nucleotide sequence: TGTGCCAGCGGAGAACGACCTTACTCTGGAAACACCATATATTTT. This codes for CASGERPYSGNTIYF. The variable domain in full, completed from reference TRBV28 and TRBJ1-3, reads DVKVTQSSRYLVKRTGEKVFLECVQDMDHENMFWYRQDPGLGLRLIYFSYDVKMKEKGDIPEGYSVSREKKERFSLILESASTNQTSMYLCASGERPYSGNTIYFGEGSWLTVV.

The V and J genes are TRBV11-1 and TRBJ2-1, with D possibly TRBD2 on 7 matching bases. Germline V gives CDR1 SGHAT, CDR2 FQDESV (reference sequence). This CDR3 is 16 amino acids long. The V and J ends lost 6 bases and 2 bases respectively, with 17 bases between them. Here the CDR3 DNA reads TGTGCCAGCAGTCCGGAAGGCGGGGGCCCCTACAATGAGCAGTTCTTC. It specifies CASSPEGGGPYNEQFF. The complete variable domain, with remaining parts taken from reference TRBV11-1 and TRBJ2-1, reads EAEVAQSPRYKITEKSQAVAFWCDPISGHATLYWYRQILGQGPELLVQFQDESVVDDSQLPKDRFSAERLKGVDSTLKIQPAELGDSAMYLCASSPEGGGPYNEQFFGPGTRLTVL.

This clone has more than one count but fewer than ten. The V call is TRBV5-1, the J call TRBJ2-5; no reliable D call. Trimming removed 0 bases at V and 4 bases at J, with 1 base between. The germline gives CDR1 SGHRS, CDR2 YFSETQ. This CDR3 comprises 11 residues. DNA of the CDR3: TGCGCCAGCAGCTTGGCAGAGACCCAGTACTTC. Its translation is CASSLAETQYF.